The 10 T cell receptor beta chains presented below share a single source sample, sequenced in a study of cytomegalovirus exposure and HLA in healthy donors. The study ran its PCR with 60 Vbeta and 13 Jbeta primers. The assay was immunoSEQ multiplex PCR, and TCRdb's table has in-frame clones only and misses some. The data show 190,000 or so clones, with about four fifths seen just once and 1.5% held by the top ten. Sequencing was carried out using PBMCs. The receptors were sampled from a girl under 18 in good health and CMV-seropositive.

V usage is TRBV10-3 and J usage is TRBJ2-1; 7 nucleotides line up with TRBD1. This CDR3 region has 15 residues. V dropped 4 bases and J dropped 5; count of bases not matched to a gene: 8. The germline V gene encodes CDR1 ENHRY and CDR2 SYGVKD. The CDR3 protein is CAISGRTGSHNEQFF. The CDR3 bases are TGTGCCATCAGTGGGCGGACAGGTTCTCACAATGAGCAGTTCTTC.

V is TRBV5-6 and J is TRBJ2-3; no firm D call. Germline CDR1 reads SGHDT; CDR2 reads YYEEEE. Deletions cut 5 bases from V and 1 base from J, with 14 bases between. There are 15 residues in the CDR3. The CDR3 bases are TGTGCCAGCAGAACGGCGGCCGCAGGCACAGATACGCAGTATTTT. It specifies CASRTAAAGTDTQYF.

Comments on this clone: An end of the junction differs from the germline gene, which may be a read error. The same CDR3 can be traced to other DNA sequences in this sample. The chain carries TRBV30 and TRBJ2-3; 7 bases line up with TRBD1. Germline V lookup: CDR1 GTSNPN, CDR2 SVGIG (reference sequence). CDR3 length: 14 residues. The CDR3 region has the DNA TGTGCCTGGAGAGGGGACAGTAGCACGGATACGCAGTATTTT. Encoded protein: CAWRGDSSTDTQYF. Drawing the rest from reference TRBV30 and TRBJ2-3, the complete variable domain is SQTIHQWPATLVQPVGSPLSLECTVEGTSNPNLYWYRQAAGRGLQLLFYSVGIGQISSEVPQNLSASRPQDRQFILSSKKLLLSDSGFYLCAWRGDSSTDTQYFGPGTRLTVL.

The CDR3 is CASRDPAGDTDTQYF. Written as DNA, the CDR3 is TGTGCCAGCAGGGACCCGGCGGGGGACACAGATACGCAGTATTTT. The chain couples TRBV6-1 to TRBJ2-3; TRBD2 agrees at 7 bases. The CDR3 is 15 amino acids. Trimming removed 6 bases from V and 2 bases from J; junction bases left unmatched: 8. CDR1 MNHNS and CDR2 SASEGT come from the germline V gene.

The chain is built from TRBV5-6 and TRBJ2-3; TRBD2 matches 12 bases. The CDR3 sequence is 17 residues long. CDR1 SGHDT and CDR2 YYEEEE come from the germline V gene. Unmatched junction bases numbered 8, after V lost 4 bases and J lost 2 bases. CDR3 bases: TGTGCCAGCAGCACTCCTCTAGCGGGGGGGCCCACAGATACGCAGTATTTT. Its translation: CASSTPLAGGPTDTQYF.

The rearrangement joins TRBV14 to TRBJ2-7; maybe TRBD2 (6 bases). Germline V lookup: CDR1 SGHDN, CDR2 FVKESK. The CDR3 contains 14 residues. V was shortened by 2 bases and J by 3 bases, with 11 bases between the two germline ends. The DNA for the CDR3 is TGTGCCAGCAGCCAACCCGGGGGATTCTACGAGCAGTACTTC. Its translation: CASSQPGGFYEQYF.

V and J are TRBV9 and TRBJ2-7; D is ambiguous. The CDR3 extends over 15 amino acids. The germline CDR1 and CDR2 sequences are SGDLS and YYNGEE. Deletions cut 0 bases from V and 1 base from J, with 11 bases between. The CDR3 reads CASSVAPSQSYEQYF. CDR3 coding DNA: TGTGCCAGCAGCGTAGCCCCCTCACAGTCCTACGAGCAGTACTTC.

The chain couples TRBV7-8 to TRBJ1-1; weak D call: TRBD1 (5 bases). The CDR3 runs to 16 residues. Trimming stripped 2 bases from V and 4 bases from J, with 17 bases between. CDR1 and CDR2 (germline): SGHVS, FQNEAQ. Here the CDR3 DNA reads TGTGCCAGCAGCTTATCCCTCGCCTGGGGGGGCACTGAAGCTTTCTTT. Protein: CASSLSLAWGGTEAFF.

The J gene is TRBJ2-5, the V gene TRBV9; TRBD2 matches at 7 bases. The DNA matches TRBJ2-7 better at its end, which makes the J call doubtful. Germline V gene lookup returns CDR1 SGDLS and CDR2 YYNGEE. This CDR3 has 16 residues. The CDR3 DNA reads TGTGCCAGCAGCGTAGCGAGGCCGGGGAGGGCCTACGAGCAGTACTTC. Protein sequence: CASSVARPGRAYEQYF.

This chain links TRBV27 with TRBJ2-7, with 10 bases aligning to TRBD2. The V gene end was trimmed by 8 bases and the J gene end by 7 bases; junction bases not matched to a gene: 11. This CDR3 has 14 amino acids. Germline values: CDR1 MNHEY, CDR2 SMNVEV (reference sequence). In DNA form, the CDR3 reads TGTGCCAGCGGGATGAGCGGGGGGGCGCGGGAGCAGTACTTC. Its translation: CASGMSGGAREQYF.